This T cell receptor beta chain was retrieved from a study of T cells in Graves' hyperthyroidism and ophthalmopathy. Study-wide background: Upon initial diagnosis and before any treatment, peripheral blood was collected.

The CDR3 is 16 amino acids. The V gene end was trimmed by 4 bases and the J gene end by 6 bases; junction bases not matched to a gene: 12. The germline gives CDR1 SGHTA, CDR2 FQGTGA. TCR beta CDR3 regions were amplified from RNA. The study used the HTBI primer set for a first-round RT-PCR of the TCR CDR3. MiXCR, applied by TCRdb to the multiplex PCR reads, yields one record per CDR3 protein. The table lists around 400,000 distinct CDR3 sequences, 13% of them singletons. The sample consisted of blood. The chain couples TRBV7-3 to TRBJ2-1, with 7 bases matching TRBD2. The TCR originated in a woman aged 18 to 35 with Graves' hyperthyroidism. CDR3 loop: CASSSWTRPGGNEQFF. For the CDR3, the DNA is TGTGCCAGCAGCTCCTGGACGCGACCGGGGGGCAATGAGCAGTTCTTC. The variable domain in full, completed from reference TRBV7-3 and TRBJ2-1, reads GAGVSQTPSNKVTEKGKYVELRCDPISGHTALYWYRQSLGQGPEFLIYFQGTGAADDSGLPNDRFFAVRPEGSVSTLKIQRTERGDSAVYLCASSSWTRPGGNEQFFGPGTRLTVL.